The 13 T cell receptor beta chains reported below all come from one sample, sequenced in a study of shared T cell receptors in the human thymus. Generated by immunoSEQ multiplex PCR, the TCRdb table keeps only in-frame clones and is missing some. The sample has roughly 660,000 clones, 88% seen once. In addition, the sample was reused for a study of human thymus T cells.

Sample: thymocytes. The receptor set was obtained from a boy younger than two with a congenital heart defect.

V usage is TRBV4-1 and J usage is TRBJ2-6; the D gene is possibly TRBD1 (6 bases). Trimming removed 0 bases at V and 4 bases at J, with 25 bases between. The CDR3 spans 21 residues. CDR1 is MGHRA, CDR2 YSYEKL, per germline. The CDR3 region is CASSQDMDSEFLHPGANVLTF. As DNA, the CDR3 is TGCGCCAGCAGCCAAGATATGGACAGTGAGTTCCTCCACCCCGGGGCCAACGTCCTGACTTTC.

CDR3 bases: TGTGCCAGCAGTTTAGCGGGAGGGCCAGCGGACGATACGCAGTATTTT. It yields the protein CASSLAGGPADDTQYF. The rearrangement uses TRBV28 and TRBJ2-3; 9 bases align to TRBD2. The ends lost 2 bases at V and 6 bases at J; junction bases unmatched: 9. This CDR3 is 16 amino acids long. CDR1 is MDHEN and CDR2 is SYDVKM in the germline V gene.

Only a few counts were recorded for this clone. The CDR3 sequence is CASPSGTEAFF. The CDR3 region has the DNA TGTGCCAGCCCGTCCGGTACTGAAGCTTTCTTT. The gene calls are TRBV28 and TRBJ1-1; D not certain. Between the trimmed V and J ends, which lost 8 bases and 5 bases, there was a span of 9 bases. This CDR3 is 11 amino acids long. CDR1 is MDHEN and CDR2 is SYDVKM in the germline V gene.

The chain is built from TRBV12-5 and TRBJ2-1; possibly TRBD2 for D (6 bases). The V gene's germline CDR1 is LGHNT and CDR2 FRNRAP. The V and J ends lost 0 bases and 6 bases respectively, with 21 bases between them. This CDR3 comprises 18 residues. The DNA of the CDR3 is TGTGCTAGTGGTTTGGTACTCGCGGGGTACGGGTGGCGCAATGAGCAGTTCTTC. Its translation: CASGLVLAGYGWRNEQFF.

The rearrangement links TRBV6-6 to TRBJ2-5, with D possibly being TRBD2 (5 bases). This CDR3 region has 14 residues. The germline gives CDR1 MNHNY, CDR2 SVGAGI (reference sequence). Trimming removed 3 bases from V and 5 bases from J, with 13 bases in between. The CDR3 sequence is CASSYCGGGETQYF. CDR3 in DNA: TGTGCCAGCAGTTATTGTGGAGGTGGGGAGACCCAGTACTTC.

The V and J genes are TRBV11-1 and TRBJ2-7; a weak D match, TRBD2 (5 bases). The CDR3 consists of 14 residues. CDR1 is SGHAT and CDR2 is FQDESV in the germline V gene (reference sequence). CDR3 loop: CATSEGASTYEQYF. The CDR3 DNA reads TGTGCGACCTCCGAGGGAGCTAGCACTTACGAGCAGTACTTC.

This clone was seen a few times. This sequence joins TRBV28 and TRBJ1-5, with 7 positions matching TRBD1. The CDR3 length is 20 residues. Per the germline V gene, CDR1 is MDHEN and CDR2 is SYDVKM. Trimming removed 5 bases from V and 1 base from J; junction bases left unmatched: 20. The DNA for the CDR3 is TGTGCCAGCAGTCCCCGAGGGACAGATACCCGCCTTTGGAGCAATCAGCCCCAGCATTTT. It codes for CASSPRGTDTRLWSNQPQHF.

This chain links TRBV2 with TRBJ2-2, with a tentative D call TRBD1 (5 bases). Germline lookup yields CDR1 SNHLY and CDR2 FYNNEI. The CDR3 runs to 13 residues. With 6 bases removed from V and 1 base from J, the gap between germline ends came to 6 bases. The CDR3 DNA reads TGTGCCAGCAGGACAGTGAACACCGGGGAGCTGTTTTTT. Its translation: CASRTVNTGELFF.

On this clone itself: An end of the junction differs from the germline gene, which may be a read error. The V call is TRBV2, the J call TRBJ1-5; 7 positions match TRBD1. The CDR3 has 17 amino acids. Germline values: CDR1 SNHLY, CDR2 FYNNEI. CDR3 protein: CASSMRGQLGQGQPQDF. The CDR3 bases are TGTGCCAGCAGTATGAGGGGACAACTTGGTCAGGGACAGCCCCAGGATTTT.

This chain uses TRBV4-1 with TRBJ2-7; the match to TRBD2 covers 9 bases. Trimming took 0 bases from V and 9 from J; bases not matched to a gene: 9. The germline gives CDR1 MGHRA, CDR2 YSYEKL. The CDR3 loop spans 15 amino acids. The CDR3 DNA is TGCGCCAGCAGCCAAGAGGCGGGAGGGCGAAGGGCGCAGTACTTC. It codes for CASSQEAGGRRAQYF.

The genes are TRBV6-5 and TRBJ2-5, with 9 bases identical to TRBD2. V shed 10 bases, J shed 5 bases, and the junction held 11 bases outside the gene matches. The CDR3 totals 14 residues. Germline-derived CDR1 and CDR2 are MNHEY and SVGAGI. The CDR3 here is CATSWLAGKETQYF. Here the CDR3 DNA reads TGTGCCACCTCGTGGCTAGCGGGAAAGGAGACCCAGTACTTC.

The chain is built from TRBV14 and TRBJ1-2, with D uncertain. The germline V and J ends were trimmed by 4 bases and 8 bases, with 11 bases remaining between them. CDR3 length: 12 amino acids. Germline V gene lookup returns CDR1 SGHDN and CDR2 FVKESK. CDR3 residues: CASSRGAKGYTF. The CDR3 nucleotides read TGTGCCAGCAGCCGCGGAGCGAAGGGCTACACCTTC.

This clone was counted only a few times. The chain is built from TRBV7-9 and TRBJ1-3; no reliable D call. The V gene lost 10 bases and the J gene lost 1 base, with 11 bases spanning the gap. The CDR3 is 13 amino acids. The germline V gene encodes CDR1 SEHNR and CDR2 FQNEAQ (reference sequence). CDR3 DNA: TGTGCCACCCGGGGTCCATCTGGAAACACCATATATTTT. This sequence encodes CATRGPSGNTIYF.